This T cell receptor (beta chain) was profiled in a study of identical twins. Germline CDR1 MNHNS, CDR2 SASEGT. The CDR3 has 15 amino acids. Trimming at V came to 6 bases and at J to 14 bases, leaving 14 bases not matched to a gene. Each CDR3 protein gets one entry after TCRdb re-called the 5' RACE reads with MiXCR. Of 520,000 or so distinct CDR3 sequences detected, roughly 21% appear once; the ten largest clones hold around 0.9%. This sample also belongs to another study, concerning T cells expressing NK-cell markers.

This TCR was recovered from a woman aged 18-29 years in good health. The specimen was CD4+ T cells sorted from blood. The chain employs TRBV6-1 and TRBJ1-6; 9 nucleotides line up with TRBD1. CDR3: CASSPEGQGLRSLHF. The CDR3 nucleotides read TGTGCCAGCAGCCCCGAGGGACAGGGTTTGCGGTCCCTCCACTTT.